These 16 T cell receptor beta chains were all obtained from the same sample, sequenced in a study of OX40 agonist ivuxolimab in advanced cancers. Repertoires were generated with immunoSEQ multiplex PCR, while TCRdb's copy carries only in-frame clones and drops some. This table holds roughly 150,000 clones, 94% found once. The specimen was CD4+ or CD8+ T cells sorted from blood, collected in a trial of the OX40 agonist ivuxolimab. The receptors stem from an adult with an advanced solid tumor such as melanoma, head and neck, liver or kidney cancer.

V and J are TRBV7-9 and TRBJ1-5; 7 nucleotides align to TRBD1. The CDR3 length is 15 residues. Losses at the gene ends were 5 bases for V and 3 bases for J; bases not matched to a gene: 7. Per germline, CDR1 SEHNR and CDR2 FQNEAQ (reference sequence). The CDR3 sequence is CASSPLDRNNQPQHF. CDR3 sequence (DNA): TGTGCCAGCAGCCCCCTGGACAGGAACAATCAGCCCCAGCATTTT.

The genes are TRBV5-1 and TRBJ2-1; 8 bases are shared with TRBD2. From germline, CDR1 is SGHRS and CDR2 YFSETQ. CDR3 size: 14 residues. V was clipped by 3 bases and J by 8 bases; unmatched bases: 7. This chain's CDR3 is CASSSGRGVDEQFF. CDR3 DNA: TGCGCCAGCAGCTCCGGGCGGGGGGTGGATGAGCAGTTCTTC. The whole variable domain, filled in from reference TRBV5-1 and TRBJ2-1, reads KAGVTQTPRYLIKTRGQQVTLSCSPISGHRSVSWYQQTPGQGLQFLFEYFSETQRNKGNFPGRFSGRQFSNSRSEMNVSTLELGDSALYLCASSSGRGVDEQFFGPGTRLTVL.

This rearrangement joins TRBV6-1 to TRBJ2-2, with a tentative D call TRBD2 (5 bases). Trimming shortened V by 4 bases and J by 6 bases, and 9 bases separated the two germline ends. Per germline, CDR1 MNHNS and CDR2 SASEGT. CDR3 length: 13 residues. This chain's CDR3 is CASSGRGSGELFF. The DNA of the CDR3 is TGTGCCAGCAGTGGACGAGGGTCCGGGGAGCTGTTTTTT.

This clone showed up just a few times. Other DNA sequences of this sample code for an identical CDR3. The J gene is TRBJ2-7, the V gene TRBV19, with TRBD1 matching over 8 bases. This CDR3 has 15 residues. Germline trimming cut 5 bases from V and 0 bases from J; bases unmatched to any gene: 6. The germline gives CDR1 LNHDA, CDR2 SQIVND (reference sequence). The CDR3 protein is CASSPTGGLSYEQYF. Written as DNA, the CDR3 is TGTGCCAGTAGTCCCACAGGGGGTCTCTCCTACGAGCAGTACTTC.

This clone was detected once. V is TRBV6-5 and J is TRBJ2-3, with a tentative D call TRBD1 (5 bases). CDR1 MNHEY and CDR2 SVGAGI come from the germline V gene. The length of the CDR3 is 14 residues. Deletions cut 9 bases from V and 0 bases from J, with 13 bases between. CDR3 bases: TGTGCCAGTTACAGGAGCACTAGCACAGATACGCAGTATTTT. Translation gives CASYRSTSTDTQYF.

The chain is built from TRBV4-1 and TRBJ2-7, with 9 positions matching TRBD2. The CDR3 covers 16 residues. Germline trimming cut 4 bases from V and 4 bases from J; bases unmatched to any gene: 11. Germline CDR1 reads MGHRA; CDR2 reads YSYEKL. CDR3 DNA sequence: TGCGCCAGCAGCCCCCAAAGCGGGAGGCGGGGGTACGAGCAGTACTTC. It encodes CASSPQSGRRGYEQYF.

This chain links TRBV6-5 with TRBJ2-3, with TRBD1 as a possible D gene (5 bases). Germline-derived CDR1 and CDR2 are MNHEY and SVGAGI. The CDR3 runs 15 residues. V lost 7 bases, J lost 4 bases, and 18 bases lay in between. CDR3 residues: CASIRRAGLADTQYF. The CDR3 DNA reads as TGTGCCAGCATCCGCCGGGCAGGGTTAGCAGATACGCAGTATTTT.

The chain joins TRBV7-2 to TRBJ1-2; the match to TRBD1 covers 7 bases. CDR3 length equals 14 residues. Germline CDR1 is SGHTA and CDR2 is FQGNSA. V gave up 1 base and J gave up 5 bases; unmatched junction bases: 4. CDR3 sequence reads: CASSLGARGYGYTF. The CDR3 coding sequence is TGTGCCAGCAGCTTAGGAGCCAGGGGGTATGGCTACACCTTC.

The chain has TRBV7-2 and TRBJ1-2; D is ambiguous. The V end was cut by 2 bases, the J end by 8 bases, with 18 bases between. The CDR3 is made up of 15 amino acids. Germline V CDR1 and CDR2: SGHTA, FQGNSA. This CDR3 reads CASSLIVVGKRGYTF. The CDR3 DNA is TGTGCCAGCAGCTTAATCGTCGTAGGGAAGCGCGGCTACACCTTC.

The chain recombines TRBV6-6 with TRBJ2-7, with TRBD2 as a possible D gene (6 bases). V was shortened by 7 bases and J by 2 bases, with 15 bases between the two germline ends. The CDR3 consists of 14 residues. Germline loops: CDR1 MNHNY, CDR2 SVGAGI (reference sequence). Here the CDR3 reads CASTPQEGPYEQYF. DNA for the CDR3: TGTGCCAGCACCCCCCAGGAGGGCCCCTACGAGCAGTACTTC.

The genes are TRBV18 and TRBJ2-1, with TRBD2 matching over 14 bases. Germline CDR1 KGHSH, CDR2 LQKENI. V was clipped by 4 bases and J by 9 bases; unmatched bases: 11. The CDR3 is made up of 17 amino acids. For the CDR3, the DNA is TGTGCCAGCTCACACCGGGGACTAGCGGGGGTGATCGGTGAGCAGTTCTTC. It translates to CASSHRGLAGVIGEQFF. The full variable domain, in which reference TRBV18 and TRBJ2-1 provide the parts outside the CDR3, is NAGVMQNPRHLVRRRGQEARLRCSPMKGHSHVYWYRQLPEEGLKFMVYLQKENIIDESGMPKERFSAEFPKEGPSILRIQQVVRGDSAAYFCASSHRGLAGVIGEQFFGPGTRLTVL.

The chain recombines TRBV4-3 with TRBJ2-1, with D maybe TRBD2 (5 bases). The CDR3 totals 15 residues. Trimming cost V 1 base and J 10 bases, with 17 bases left between them. Looked up from germline, CDR1 is LGHNA and CDR2 is YSLEER. CDR3 coding DNA: TGCGCCAGCAGCCAAGGAAGAGGACCACCGGGGGAGCAGTTCTTC. Its protein product is CASSQGRGPPGEQFF.

This chain links TRBV27 with TRBJ1-1; D gene uncertain. The CDR3 runs to 18 residues. CDR1 is MNHEY and CDR2 is SMNVEV in the germline V gene (reference sequence). V lost 5 bases and J lost 1, with 23 bases in between. This chain's CDR3 is CASSPRPGWEPGNTEAFF. CDR3 coding DNA: TGTGCCAGCAGTCCAAGGCCGGGATGGGAGCCGGGGAACACTGAAGCTTTCTTT.

The chain is built from TRBV9 and TRBJ2-7; D not resolved. V was shortened by 3 bases and J by 0 bases, with 10 bases between the two germline ends. Germline V gene sequence: CDR1 SGDLS, CDR2 YYNGEE. There are 14 residues in the CDR3. The CDR3 is CASSASQSSYEQYF. The CDR3, as DNA: TGTGCCAGCAGCGCCTCACAGAGCTCCTACGAGCAGTACTTC.

The chain has TRBV6-1 and TRBJ1-4; 10 nucleotides align to TRBD1. Germline loops: CDR1 MNHNS, CDR2 SASEGT. This CDR3 has 15 amino acids. V lost 5 bases and J lost 7; bases outside the gene matches: 7. CDR3 sequence: CASSTLDRGSEKLFF. CDR3 DNA: TGTGCCAGCAGTACCCTGGACAGGGGGAGTGAAAAACTGTTTTTT.

J is TRBJ2-3 and V is TRBV5-1; 12 bases align to TRBD2. Trimming at V came to 0 bases and at J to 7 bases, leaving 3 bases not matched to a gene. Per the germline V gene, CDR1 is SGHRS and CDR2 is YFSETQ. This CDR3 is built from 15 residues. In DNA form, the CDR3 reads TGCGCCAGCAGCTTGGAACTAGCGGGGGGTAATACGCAGTATTTT. This encodes CASSLELAGGNTQYF.